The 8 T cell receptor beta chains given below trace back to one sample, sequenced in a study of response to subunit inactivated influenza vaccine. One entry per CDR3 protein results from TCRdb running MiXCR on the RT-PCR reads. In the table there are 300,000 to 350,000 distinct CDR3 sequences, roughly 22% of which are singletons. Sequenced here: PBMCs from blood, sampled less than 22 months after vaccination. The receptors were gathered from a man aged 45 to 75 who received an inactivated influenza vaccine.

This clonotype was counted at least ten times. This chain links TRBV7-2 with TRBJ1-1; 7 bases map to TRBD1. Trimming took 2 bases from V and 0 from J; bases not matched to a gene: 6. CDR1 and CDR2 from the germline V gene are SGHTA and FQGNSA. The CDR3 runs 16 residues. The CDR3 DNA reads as TGTGCCAGCAGCTTACGTACCGGGACAGTGAACACTGAAGCTTTCTTT. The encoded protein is CASSLRTGTVNTEAFF.

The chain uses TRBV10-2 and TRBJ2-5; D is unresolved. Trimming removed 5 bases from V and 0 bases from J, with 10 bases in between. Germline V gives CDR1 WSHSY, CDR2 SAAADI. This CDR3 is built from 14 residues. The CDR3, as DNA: TGCGCCAGCAGTCAGGCACTCTACCAAGAGACCCAGTACTTC. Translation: CASSQALYQETQYF.

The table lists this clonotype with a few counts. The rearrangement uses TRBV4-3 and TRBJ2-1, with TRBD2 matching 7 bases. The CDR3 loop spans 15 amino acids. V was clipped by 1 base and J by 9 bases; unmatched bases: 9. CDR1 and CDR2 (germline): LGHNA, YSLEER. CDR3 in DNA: TGCGCCAGCAGCCAAGTCGGTCGCGGGGGAATTGAGCAGTTCTTC. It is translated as CASSQVGRGGIEQFF.

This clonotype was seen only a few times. CDR3 nucleotides: TGTGCCAGCAGTAGGACAGGGTCAGGCTATGGCTACACCTTC. Translated, it gives CASSRTGSGYGYTF. The V and J genes are TRBV12-3 or TRBV12-4 and TRBJ1-2; 8 bases fit TRBD1. The CDR3 totals 14 residues. V shed 5 bases, J shed 4 bases, and the junction held 6 bases outside the gene matches.

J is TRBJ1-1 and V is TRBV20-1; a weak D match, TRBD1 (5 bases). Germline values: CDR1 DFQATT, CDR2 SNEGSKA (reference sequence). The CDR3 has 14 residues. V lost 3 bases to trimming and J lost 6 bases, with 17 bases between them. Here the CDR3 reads CSARGVSLGPEAFF. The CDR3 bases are TGCAGTGCTAGGGGGGTCAGCCTAGGACCTGAAGCTTTCTTT.

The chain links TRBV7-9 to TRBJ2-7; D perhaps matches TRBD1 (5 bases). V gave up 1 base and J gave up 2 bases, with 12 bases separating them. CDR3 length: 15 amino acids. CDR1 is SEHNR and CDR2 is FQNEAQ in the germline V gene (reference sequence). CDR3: CASSLVPGPTYEQYF. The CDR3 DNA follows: TGTGCCAGCAGCTTAGTGCCAGGGCCGACCTACGAGCAGTACTTC.

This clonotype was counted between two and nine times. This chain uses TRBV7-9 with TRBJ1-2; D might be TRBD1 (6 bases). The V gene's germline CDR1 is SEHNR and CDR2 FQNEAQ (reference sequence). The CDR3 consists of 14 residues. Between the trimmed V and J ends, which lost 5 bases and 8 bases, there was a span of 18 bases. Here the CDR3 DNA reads TGTGCCAGCAGCCGAACAGGGACCCGGGGGGGCTACACCTTC. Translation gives CASSRTGTRGGYTF.

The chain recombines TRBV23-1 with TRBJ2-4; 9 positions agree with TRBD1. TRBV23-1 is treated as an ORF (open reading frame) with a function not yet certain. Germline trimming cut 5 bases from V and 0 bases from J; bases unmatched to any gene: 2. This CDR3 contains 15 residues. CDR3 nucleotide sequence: TGCGCCAGCAGTGACAGGGGGATAGCCAAAAACATTCAGTACTTC. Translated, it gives CASSDRGIAKNIQYF.